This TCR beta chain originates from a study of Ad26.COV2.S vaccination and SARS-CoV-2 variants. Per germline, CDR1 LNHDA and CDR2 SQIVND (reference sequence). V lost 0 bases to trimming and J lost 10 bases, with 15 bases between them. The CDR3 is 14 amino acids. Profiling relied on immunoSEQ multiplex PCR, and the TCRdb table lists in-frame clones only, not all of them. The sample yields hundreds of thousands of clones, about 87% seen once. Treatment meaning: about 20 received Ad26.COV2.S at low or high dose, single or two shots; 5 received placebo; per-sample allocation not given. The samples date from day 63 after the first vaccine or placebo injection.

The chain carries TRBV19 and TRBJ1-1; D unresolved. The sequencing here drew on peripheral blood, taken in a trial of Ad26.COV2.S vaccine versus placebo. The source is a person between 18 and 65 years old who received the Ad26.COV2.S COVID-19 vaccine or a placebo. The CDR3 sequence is CASSIDQRVGVAFF. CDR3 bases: TGTGCCAGTAGTATAGATCAGAGGGTTGGAGTAGCTTTCTTT.